These T cell receptor beta chains were read from a single sample in a study of blood T cell repertoires in COVID-19. The table came from immunoSEQ multiplex PCR; TCRdb's copy has only in-frame clones and leaves some out. The repertoire has about 210,000 clones, under 90% of them found once; the top ten carry about 8.9%. Input material: PBMCs or T cells enriched from blood (not recorded which). These TCRs come from a woman aged 45-59 years with acute COVID-19. Each CDR3 is given with its conserved first and last residue. The size of a clone is reported for some rows only, either as once, few or many, or as a class for expanded clones.

v_gene	abundance	j_gene	CDR3aa
TRBV5-6	.	TRBJ1-6	CASSETDGRSLHF
TRBV27	few	TRBJ2-7	CAAGSGTGSHPYEQYF
TRBV5-1	.	TRBJ2-6	CASTAGIFSGANVLTF
TRBV7-9	.	TRBJ1-1	CASSLVSVQQGAFF
TRBV7-6	.	TRBJ1-2	CASSLARGGSSGYTF
TRBV13	.	TRBJ1-2	CASSLVAGNNGYTF
TRBV30	.	TRBJ1-6	CAWSVGQGLPLHF
TRBV5-5	.	TRBJ2-5	CASSLELARETQYF
TRBV6-6	.	TRBJ1-1	CASSSTTGGLAFF
TRBV15	.	TRBJ2-7	CATSRGRTGLYEQYF
TRBV11-3	.	TRBJ2-7	CASSFQSGYYEQYF
TRBV12-3/TRBV12-4	.	TRBJ2-7	CASSRTGPRYF
TRBV5-3	.	TRBJ1-2	CARSLMRAAGYTF
TRBV11-2	.	TRBJ2-3	CASSLGLAGDFTDTQYF
TRBV14	.	TRBJ2-1	CASSQDLTGGWNEQFF
TRBV7-8	.	TRBJ1-6	CASSLGTGGAPPLHF
TRBV7-2	.	TRBJ1-2	CASSLEGQGGYGYTF
TRBV21-1	.	TRBJ2-5	CASSKDRIVERETQYF
TRBV15	.	TRBJ2-3	CATSRPGLARDTQYF
TRBV3-1/TRBV3-2	.	TRBJ1-1	CASSLGQGKVAFF
TRBV18	.	TRBJ2-2	CASSPFLNTGELFF
TRBV18	few	TRBJ1-2	CAGRLGTGDPYGYTF
TRBV4-3	.	TRBJ1-5	CASSLGGSNQPQHF
TRBV5-1	.	TRBJ2-3	CASSRSGADTDTQYF
TRBV19	.	TRBJ2-3	CASSISPSTDTQYF
TRBV10-3	.	TRBJ2-2	CATSGQGGTGELFF
TRBV19	.	TRBJ2-2	CASNPGQGRRNTGELFF
TRBV28	.	TRBJ2-7	CASSSGQVVMSYEQYF
TRBV11-2	few	TRBJ1-2	CASSLAPSGYGYTF
TRBV6-1	.	TRBJ2-7	CASSEVVQAYEQYF
TRBV20-1	once	TRBJ2-5	CSASHPGTGTQYF
TRBV9	.	TRBJ2-3	CASSAQGSQLGDTQYF
TRBV7-9	once	TRBJ1-2	CASSARGTGGGYGYTF
TRBV11-2	.	TRBJ1-3	CASSITGAGNTIYF
TRBV2	.	TRBJ1-2	CASSSMTGAYGYTF
TRBV7-9	.	TRBJ1-2	CASTKKGGGYTF
TRBV7-2	.	TRBJ2-7	CASSLYPGTTTYEQYF
TRBV6-5	.	TRBJ2-7	CASSSTGTGLDYEQYF
TRBV12-3/TRBV12-4	.	TRBJ2-7	CASSLRGLKEQYF
TRBV19	few	TRBJ2-7	CASSISNSYEQYF
TRBV11-2	.	TRBJ1-4	CASSLATGWEKLFF
TRBV5-4	.	TRBJ1-1	CASRETTGGTEAFF
TRBV6-5	once	TRBJ2-6	CASRRQGAGANVLTF
TRBV30	.	TRBJ1-5	CAWSIRGNQPQHF
TRBV4-3	.	TRBJ1-2	CASSQDTPVPGTRYTF
TRBV11-2	.	TRBJ2-7	CASSLLGGNYYEQYF
TRBV5-5	.	TRBJ2-7	CASSLSWDRFSYEQYF
TRBV3-1/TRBV3-2	.	TRBJ1-2	CASSLTDYGYTF
TRBV28	.	TRBJ1-5	CASSFSLGNQPQHF
TRBV5-1	once	TRBJ1-2	CASSAPGQGDGYTF
TRBV5-3	.	TRBJ2-6	CARSYRKRANVLTF
TRBV2	once	TRBJ2-7	CASSTRDRGREQYF
TRBV4-3	.	TRBJ2-3	CASSQRGGLRDTQYF
TRBV7-2	.	TRBJ1-2	CASSLFGGQHGYTF
TRBV7-2	.	TRBJ2-3	CASSLGPQGQNTQYF